Listed here are 14 T cell receptor beta chains from one sample, sequenced in a study of blood T cell repertoires in COVID-19. Here immunoSEQ multiplex PCR was the method, and the copy in TCRdb shows in-frame clones only, minus some. The data contain some 490,000 clones, around nine tenths of them singletons. Sequences were obtained from PBMCs or T cells enriched from blood (not recorded which). The source of these receptors is a woman in her fifties or sixties who had recovered from COVID-19.

The chain couples TRBV15 to TRBJ1-4; weak D call: TRBD1 (5 bases). The CDR3 contains 15 residues. Looked up from germline, CDR1 is LNHNV and CDR2 is YYDKDF (reference sequence). V was cut by 4 bases and J by 3 bases, with 12 bases left in between. CDR3 DNA sequence: TGTGCCACCAGCACGGCAGGGAGGCCTAATGAAAAACTGTTTTTT. Protein sequence: CATSTAGRPNEKLFF.

The V call is TRBV20-1, the J call TRBJ1-1; 8 positions agree with TRBD1. This CDR3 has 14 residues. Trimming removed 3 bases from V and 1 base from J; junction bases left unmatched: 4. Germline lookup yields CDR1 DFQATT and CDR2 SNEGSKA (reference sequence). The CDR3 DNA follows: TGCAGTGCTAGTGGACAGGGCCAGAACACTGAAGCTTTCTTT. This gives the protein CSASGQGQNTEAFF.

V gene TRBV10-3 combines with J gene TRBJ1-4; maybe TRBD1 (5 bases). With 6 bases removed from V and 10 bases from J, the gap between germline ends came to 12 bases. Germline loops: CDR1 ENHRY, CDR2 SYGVKD. The CDR3 length is 12 residues. Here the CDR3 reads CAIRPPGGKLFF. CDR3 DNA: TGTGCCATCAGACCCCCGGGGGGAAAACTGTTTTTT.

The gene calls are TRBV18 and TRBJ1-5; maybe TRBD1 (6 bases). Germline V gene lookup returns CDR1 KGHSH and CDR2 LQKENI. The CDR3 runs 14 residues. The germline V and J ends were trimmed by 6 bases and 3 bases, with 12 bases remaining between them. CDR3 in DNA: TGTGCCAGCTCCGAAAACAGGGACAATCAGCCCCAGCATTTT. It yields the protein CASSENRDNQPQHF.

The chain joins TRBV7-2 to TRBJ2-5; 7 positions match TRBD2. The CDR3 length is 13 residues. Germline CDR1 SGHTA, CDR2 FQGNSA. With V trimmed by 9 bases and J by 2 bases, 6 bases remained unmatched. CDR3 in DNA: TGTGCCAGTGGACTAGTCGAACAAGAGACCCAGTACTTC. Translated: CASGLVEQETQYF.

The chain employs TRBV6-5 and TRBJ1-6; D unresolved. The CDR3 extends over 13 amino acids. CDR1 is MNHEY and CDR2 is SVGAGI in the germline V gene. V was trimmed by 6 bases and J by 14 bases, leaving 17 bases between them. The CDR3 reads CASRTEGNGALHF. CDR3 nucleotides: TGTGCCAGCAGGACGGAAGGGAACGGGGCCCTCCACTTT.

The chain joins TRBV18 to TRBJ2-6; D is possibly TRBD1 (6 bases). Trimming pared 2 bases from V and 3 bases from J, leaving 11 bases between. Germline loops: CDR1 KGHSH, CDR2 LQKENI. The CDR3 is made up of 16 amino acids. The CDR3 is CASSPSRTVGANVLTF. The CDR3, as DNA: TGTGCCAGCTCACCATCTAGGACAGTTGGGGCCAACGTCCTGACTTTC.

The rearrangement joins TRBV2 to TRBJ1-1; D call uncertain. The CDR3 runs to 17 residues. Trimming stripped 0 bases from V and 0 bases from J, with 14 bases between. Looked up from germline, CDR1 is SNHLY and CDR2 is FYNNEI. Written as DNA, the CDR3 is TGTGCCAGCAGTGAAGCGCTTCCTGCGAGTTTGAACACTGAAGCTTTCTTT. Protein: CASSEALPASLNTEAFF. The full variable domain, in which reference TRBV2 and TRBJ1-1 provide the parts outside the CDR3, is EPEVTQTPSHQVTQMGQEVILRCVPISNHLYFYWYRQILGQKVEFLVSFYNNEISEKSEIFDDQFSVERPDGSNFTLKIRSTKLEDSAMYFCASSEALPASLNTEAFFGQGTRLTVV.

The V and J genes are TRBV10-3 and TRBJ2-3, with 13 bases aligning to TRBD2. Unmatched junction bases numbered 6, after V lost 10 bases and J lost 2 bases. This CDR3 has 15 amino acids. CDR1 is ENHRY, CDR2 SYGVKD, per germline. The CDR3 region has the DNA TGTGCCACCAGGACTAGCGGGGGACTCACAGATACGCAGTATTTT. Protein product: CATRTSGGLTDTQYF.

The chain joins TRBV15 to TRBJ2-7, with TRBD2 matching 7 bases. The CDR3 is 17 residues long. Germline lookup yields CDR1 LNHNV and CDR2 YYDKDF (reference sequence). Losses at the gene ends were 0 bases for V and 4 bases for J; bases not matched to a gene: 12. CDR3 bases: TGTGCCACCAGCAGAGATGTCTCTTGGGAGGGGAGGTACGAGCAGTACTTC. This gives the protein CATSRDVSWEGRYEQYF.

The chain is built from TRBV5-1 and TRBJ2-1; D may be TRBD1 (6 bases). The CDR3 is 15 amino acids. Germline V CDR1 and CDR2: SGHRS, YFSETQ. Trimming took off 0 bases at V and 5 bases at J, with 12 bases between the two ends. The CDR3 is CASSLEPGVHNEQFF. DNA of the CDR3: TGCGCCAGCAGCTTGGAGCCAGGGGTCCACAATGAGCAGTTCTTC.

This clone was observed a single time. The gene calls are TRBV14 and TRBJ1-1; D is possibly TRBD1 (6 bases). This CDR3 has 13 amino acids. V shed 4 bases and J shed 4 bases, with 10 bases lying between them. In germline, CDR1 is SGHDN, CDR2 FVKESK. The CDR3 loop is CASSLQGPTEAFF. CDR3 coding DNA: TGTGCCAGCAGCCTTCAGGGGCCCACTGAAGCTTTCTTT.

The chain links TRBV27 to TRBJ1-6, with 8 bases that match TRBD1. In germline, CDR1 is MNHEY, CDR2 SMNVEV (reference sequence). The V segment lost 3 bases and the J segment 8 bases; nucleotides outside the gene matches: 9. The CDR3 contains 16 residues. CDR3 sequence: CASSLNWTGRDSPLHF. The CDR3 DNA reads as TGTGCCAGCAGTTTGAACTGGACAGGGAGAGATTCACCCCTCCACTTT.

This rearrangement joins TRBV4-2 to TRBJ1-3, with a weak D call TRBD1 (6 bases). The CDR3 totals 16 residues. Looked up from germline, CDR1 is LGHNA and CDR2 is YNFKEQ. Trimming took off 3 bases at V and 0 bases at J, with 12 bases between the two ends. CDR3 in DNA: TGTGCCAGCAGCCAGGGACAATTGAGCTCTGGAAACACCATATATTTT. Translation: CASSQGQLSSGNTIYF.